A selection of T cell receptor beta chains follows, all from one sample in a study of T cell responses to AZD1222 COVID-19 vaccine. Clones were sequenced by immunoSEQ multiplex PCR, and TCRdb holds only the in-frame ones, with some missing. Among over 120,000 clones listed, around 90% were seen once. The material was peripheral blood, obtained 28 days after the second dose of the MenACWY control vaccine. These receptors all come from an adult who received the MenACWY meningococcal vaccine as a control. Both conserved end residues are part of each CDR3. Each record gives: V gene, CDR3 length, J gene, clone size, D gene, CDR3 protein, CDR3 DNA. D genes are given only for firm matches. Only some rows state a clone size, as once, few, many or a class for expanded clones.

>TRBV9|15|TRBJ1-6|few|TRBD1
CASSATGAWDSPLHF
TGTGCCAGCAGCGCGACAGGGGCGTGGGATTCACCCCTCCACTTT
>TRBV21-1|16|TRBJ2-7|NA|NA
CASSKDFPGYSYEQYF
TGTGCCAGCAGCAAAGATTTTCCAGGGTACTCCTACGAGCAGTACTTC
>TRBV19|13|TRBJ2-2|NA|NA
CASNRDFTGELFF
TGTGCCAGTAATCGTGATTTCACCGGGGAGCTGTTTTTT
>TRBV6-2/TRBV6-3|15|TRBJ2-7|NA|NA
CASSSLAQKVGEQYF
TGTGCCAGCAGTTCGCTAGCGCAGAAAGTGGGCGAGCAGTACTTC
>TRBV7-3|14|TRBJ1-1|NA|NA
CASSFAGENTEAFF
TGTGCCAGCAGCTTCGCAGGAGAGAACACTGAAGCTTTCTTT
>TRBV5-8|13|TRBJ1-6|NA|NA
CASSLMAYSPLHF
TGTGCCAGCAGCTTGATGGCGTACTCACCCCTCCACTTT
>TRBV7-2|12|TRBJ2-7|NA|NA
CASSFWGEEQYF
TGTGCCAGCAGCTTCTGGGGGGAGGAGCAGTACTTC
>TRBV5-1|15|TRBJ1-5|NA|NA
CASSPTGAGNQPQHF
TGCGCCAGCAGCCCGACGGGGGCCGGCAATCAGCCCCAGCATTTT
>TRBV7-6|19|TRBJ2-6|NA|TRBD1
CASSLNHPGQWAGANVLTF
TGTGCCAGCAGCCTAAACCACCCGGGACAGTGGGCTGGGGCCAACGTCCTGACTTTC
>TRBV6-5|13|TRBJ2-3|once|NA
CASSIKVTDTQYF
TGTGCCAGCAGCATTAAAGTCACAGATACGCAGTATTTT
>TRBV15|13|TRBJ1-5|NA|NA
CATAKGTDQPQHF
TGTGCCACTGCAAAGGGGACTGATCAGCCCCAGCATTTT
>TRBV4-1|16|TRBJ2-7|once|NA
CASSQDRTWTAYEQYF
TGCGCCAGCAGCCAAGATCGAACTTGGACGGCCTACGAGCAGTACTTC
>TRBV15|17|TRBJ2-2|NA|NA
CATNPGRGLAYTGELFF
TGTGCCACCAATCCCGGAAGAGGTTTAGCATACACCGGGGAGCTGTTTTTT
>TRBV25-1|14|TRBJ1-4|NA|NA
CASSEGGGGEKLFF
TGTGCCAGCAGCGAAGGAGGGGGAGGGGAAAAACTGTTTTTT